What follows are 32 T cell receptor beta chains derived from one specimen sequenced in a study of molecular identifiers for immune sequencing clone quantification. Using its own MiXCR run on the PCR reads, TCRdb lists one record per CDR3 protein. This repertoire shows tens of thousands of distinct CDR3 sequences, approximately 17% found once; its top ten account for around 1%. The material sequenced was naive CD8+ T cells from blood, with Jurkat cell RNA spiked in. Subset indicated: FACS-sorted CD8+CD4-CCR7+CD45RA+ naive T cells. Every receptor here comes from a human donor in good health. Some libraries in this study had Jurkat cell RNA spiked in.

This clonotype appeared many times. The chain carries TRBV7-8 and TRBJ1-2, with D uncertain. Germline lookup yields CDR1 SGHVS and CDR2 FQNEAQ. The ends were cut back, 3 bases at V and 2 bases at J, with 10 bases in the middle. The CDR3 is 14 amino acids. The CDR3 loop is CASSLPDENYGYTF. CDR3 coding DNA: TGTGCCAGCAGCTTGCCTGACGAAAACTATGGCTACACCTTC.

As for this clonotype: A much larger clonotype is one base distant, so this may be a read error. The V and J genes are TRBV28 and TRBJ2-1; D remains unclear. V was pared by 9 bases and J by 9 bases, with 18 bases between. Germline V gives CDR1 MDHEN, CDR2 SYDVKM. The length of the CDR3 is 13 residues. CDR3 in amino acids: CASLVGLPGEQFF. In DNA, the CDR3 is TGTGCCAGTCTAGTGGGTCTACCGGGTGAGCAGTTCTTC.

This clonotype is medium-sized. This chain connects TRBV4-1 to TRBJ2-3; possible D gene TRBD1, 5 bases. Trimming removed 3 bases at V and 5 bases at J, with 12 bases between. Germline V gives CDR1 MGHRA, CDR2 YSYEKL. CDR3 length: 14 amino acids. This CDR3 reads CASSHGQGGDTQYF. CDR3 DNA: TGCGCCAGCAGCCACGGGCAGGGCGGAGATACGCAGTATTTT.

This clonotype was seen at least ten times. The rearrangement uses TRBV6-5 and TRBJ1-6; no clear D. Germline V gene sequence: CDR1 MNHEY, CDR2 SVGAGI. CDR3 size: 12 residues. The V end lost 3 bases, the J end lost 11 bases, and 8 bases lay between the germline ends. The CDR3 reads CASSYGVPPLHF. As DNA, the CDR3 is TGTGCCAGCAGTTATGGGGTCCCACCCCTCCACTTT.

Points on this clonotype: One base away lies a much larger clone, so this may be a sequencing read error. J is TRBJ2-3 and V is TRBV2, with 10 bases matching TRBD2. The CDR3 extends over 14 amino acids. Germline V gives CDR1 SNHLY, CDR2 FYNNEI. DNA for the CDR3: TGTGCCAGCCTTGGGACTAGCGATCTCTATACGCGGTATTTT. It encodes CASLGTSDLYTRYF.

Many counts were recorded for this clonotype. The V call is TRBV12-3 or TRBV12-4, the J call TRBJ2-4; 9 bases agree with TRBD1. With 0 bases clipped from V and 8 bases from J, the junction kept 8 bases outside the gene matches. The CDR3 has 16 amino acids. The CDR3 is CASSLALLDRGDIQYF. The CDR3 DNA reads as TGTGCCAGCAGTTTAGCGCTACTGGACAGGGGAGACATTCAGTACTTC.

This clonotype showed up many times. This rearrangement joins TRBV12-3 or TRBV12-4 to TRBJ2-7; no definite D call. With 5 bases removed from V and 7 bases from J, the gap between germline ends came to 9 bases. The CDR3 is 11 residues long. The CDR3: CASSPAGEQYF. The CDR3 nucleotides are TGTGCCAGCAGTCCCGCCGGTGAGCAGTACTTC.

At least ten counts were recorded for this clonotype. The J gene is TRBJ2-2, the V gene TRBV29-1, with TRBD1 as a possible D gene (6 bases). Germline V gene lookup returns CDR1 SQVTM and CDR2 ANQGSEA. V was shortened by 2 bases and J by 1 base, with 8 bases between the two germline ends. The CDR3 has 14 residues. CDR3 region: CSVEPGVNTGELFF. The CDR3, as DNA: TGCAGCGTTGAACCAGGGGTGAACACCGGGGAGCTGTTTTTT.

A few counts support this clonotype. A much larger clone differs by one base, so this may be a read error. The genes are TRBV7-9 and TRBJ2-1; possible D gene TRBD1, 5 bases. Looked up from germline, CDR1 is SEHNR and CDR2 is FQNEAQ (reference sequence). Trimming removed 4 bases from V and 0 bases from J, with 10 bases in between. The CDR3 is 15 amino acids. CDR3 residues: CASSSGAASYNEQFF. CDR3 sequence (DNA): TGTGCCAGCAGCTCTGGGGCGGCCTCCTACAATGAGCAGTTCTTC.

This clonotype was detected many times. The chain uses TRBV6-2 or TRBV6-3 and TRBJ2-7, with D unclear. CDR3 size: 12 residues. Germline V lookup: CDR1 MNHEY, CDR2 SVGEGT. Trimming stripped 2 bases from V and 7 bases from J, with 9 bases between. DNA for the CDR3: TGTGCCAGCAGTTACATCGGTGGGGAGCAGTACTTC. Translating it yields CASSYIGGEQYF.

A remark on this clonotype: Its ends do not fully match the called genes, so a read error is possible. This chain connects TRBV4-1 to TRBJ2-5; TRBD1 matches 10 bases. Germline V gene data show CDR1 as MGHRA and CDR2 as YSYEKL. The CDR3 is made up of 15 amino acids. The CDR3 DNA reads as TGCGCCAGCAGCCAAAGGACAGGGGGACCGGAGATCCAGTACTTC. Amino acid sequence: CASSQRTGGPEIQYF.

This clonotype was counted many times. This chain uses TRBV24-1 with TRBJ2-5, with D perhaps TRBD2 (6 bases). V was pared by 5 bases and J by 1 base, with 13 bases between. The CDR3 has 15 residues. Germline values: CDR1 KGHDR, CDR2 SFDVKD. The CDR3 protein is CATSAGEAGQETQYF. Here the CDR3 DNA reads TGTGCCACCAGTGCCGGGGAGGCAGGCCAAGAGACCCAGTACTTC.

The table lists this clonotype with many counts. The chain has TRBV13 and TRBJ2-3; 10 bases map to TRBD2. The CDR3 has 16 amino acids. Germline CDR1 and CDR2: PRHDT and FYEKMQ (reference sequence). After removal of 3 bases from V and 4 bases from J, the junction contained 7 bases not matched to a gene. CDR3 loop: CASSFSSGRSPDTQYF. CDR3 in DNA: TGTGCCAGCAGCTTTAGTAGCGGGAGGTCCCCAGATACGCAGTATTTT.

The V gene is TRBV4-3, the J gene TRBJ2-3; 11 bases align to TRBD2. J lost 4 bases, V lost 1 base, and 4 bases had no gene match. Germline assignment: CDR1 LGHNA and CDR2 YSLEER. The CDR3 spans 16 residues. Here the CDR3 reads CASSQASGGSADTQYF. The CDR3 nucleotides are TGCGCCAGCAGCCAAGCTAGCGGGGGGTCCGCAGATACGCAGTATTTT.

Details on this clonotype: Compared with germline, one end of the junction differs, possibly owing to a read error. The chain joins TRBV5-3 to TRBJ2-3; 9 bases are shared with TRBD1. TRBV5-3 is labeled an ORF, and its function is uncertain. This CDR3 comprises 15 residues. Here the CDR3 reads CASSWTGVFTDTQYF. In nucleotides, the CDR3 is TGTGCCAGCAGCTGGACAGGGGTCTTCACAGATACGCAGTATTTT.

This clonotype was seen at least ten times. The CDR3 here is CASSLTGVAGANVLTF. CDR3 coding DNA: TGTGCCAGCAGTTTAACAGGGGTTGCTGGGGCCAACGTCCTGACTTTC. The chain is built from TRBV27 and TRBJ2-6; 7 bases fit TRBD1. After removal of 2 bases from V and 2 bases from J, the junction contained 3 bases not matched to a gene. CDR1 MNHEY and CDR2 SMNVEV come from the germline V gene (reference sequence). The CDR3 has 16 residues.

This clonotype is termed medium-sized. J is TRBJ2-3 and V is TRBV29-1; possibly TRBD2 for D (6 bases). The V and J ends lost 0 bases and 2 bases respectively, with 9 bases between them. The CDR3 is made up of 14 amino acids. Germline CDR1 and CDR2: SQVTM and ANQGSEA. CDR3 residues: CSVEDLAATDTQYF. For the CDR3, the DNA is TGCAGCGTTGAAGATTTAGCGGCCACAGATACGCAGTATTTT.

The table lists this clonotype with many counts. The gene calls are TRBV19 and TRBJ2-3; D call uncertain. Germline CDR1 is LNHDA and CDR2 is SQIVND (reference sequence). V was cut by 3 bases and J by 4 bases, with 2 bases left in between. CDR3 length: 11 residues. CDR3 bases: TGTGCCAGTAGTATCTCAGATACGCAGTATTTT. The encoded protein is CASSISDTQYF.

This clonotype was recorded at least ten times. This chain joins TRBV20-1 and TRBJ1-4; D perhaps matches TRBD1 (6 bases). CDR1 and CDR2 (germline): DFQATT, SNEGSKA (reference sequence). The CDR3 totals 15 residues. V gave up 3 bases and J gave up 5 bases, with 16 bases separating them. CDR3 residues: CSASETGFPNEKLFF. As DNA, the CDR3 is TGCAGTGCTAGCGAAACAGGGTTCCCAAATGAAAAACTGTTTTTT.

Many counts were recorded for this clonotype. The genes are TRBV7-9 and TRBJ2-7; D remains unclear. Trimming took 6 bases from V and 3 from J, leaving 12 bases between them. The germline V gene encodes CDR1 SEHNR and CDR2 FQNEAQ (reference sequence). This CDR3 spans 13 amino acids. The CDR3 protein is CASSIQPIYEQYF. The CDR3 coding sequence is TGTGCCAGCAGTATTCAGCCGATCTACGAGCAGTACTTC.

The rearrangement joins TRBV14 to TRBJ1-1; D ambiguous. The CDR3 has 13 residues. Germline-derived CDR1 and CDR2 are SGHDN and FVKESK. The germline V and J ends were trimmed by 5 bases and 7 bases, with 14 bases remaining between them. CDR3 sequence (DNA): TGTGCCAGCAGCGTGACAAGAAGTGGTGAAGCTTTCTTT. Its protein is CASSVTRSGEAFF.

By sample fraction, this clonotype is medium-sized (0.01 to 0.1%). The chain couples TRBV4-1 to TRBJ2-1, with D unclear. The germline V gene has CDR1 MGHRA and CDR2 YSYEKL. The ends were cut back, 4 bases at V and 5 bases at J, with 12 bases in the middle. This CDR3 has 14 amino acids. The CDR3 here is CASSPLPGHNEQFF. Here the CDR3 DNA reads TGCGCCAGCAGCCCCCTCCCCGGCCACAATGAGCAGTTCTTC.

This clonotype showed up many times. The V gene is TRBV12-3 or TRBV12-4, the J gene TRBJ2-1; D is perhaps TRBD2 (6 bases). This CDR3 has 11 amino acids. Between the trimmed V and J ends, which lost 5 bases and 8 bases, there was a span of 7 bases. In DNA, the CDR3 is TGTGCCAGCAGTCCTAGCGATGAGCAGTTCTTC. Translating gives CASSPSDEQFF.

This clonotype was found many times. This rearrangement joins TRBV5-1 to TRBJ1-2; 7 bases are a match to TRBD1. The germline V gene has CDR1 SGHRS and CDR2 YFSETQ. CDR3 size: 14 residues. Losses at the gene ends were 4 bases for V and 8 bases for J; bases not matched to a gene: 11. CDR3 bases: TGCGCCAGCAGCATGAACACAGGGGAATGGGGCTACACCTTC. Translating gives CASSMNTGEWGYTF. The whole variable domain, filled in from reference TRBV5-1 and TRBJ1-2, reads KAGVTQTPRYLIKTRGQQVTLSCSPISGHRSVSWYQQTPGQGLQFLFEYFSETQRNKGNFPGRFSGRQFSNSRSEMNVSTLELGDSALYLCASSMNTGEWGYTFGSGTRLTVV.

This clonotype was seen at least ten times. The V and J genes are TRBV19 and TRBJ2-1; the D call may be TRBD1 or TRBD2 (5 bases each). The CDR3 loop spans 15 amino acids. CDR1 and CDR2 from the germline V gene are LNHDA and SQIVND (reference sequence). V lost 4 bases, J lost 7 bases, and 17 bases lay in between. CDR3 amino acids: CASSTRDAMWNEQFF. The CDR3 nucleotides are TGTGCCAGTAGTACTCGGGACGCCATGTGGAATGAGCAGTTCTTC.

In regard to this clonotype: This may arise from a read error, as a much more abundant clone is one base away. V and J are TRBV27 and TRBJ1-5; D call uncertain. CDR1 is MNHEY and CDR2 is SMNVEV in the germline V gene (reference sequence). The CDR3 covers 13 residues. DNA of the CDR3: TGTGCCAGCAGCCTACGATTTGGTCAGCCCCGGCATTTT. This gives the protein CASSLRFGQPRHF.

Points on this clonotype: A much bigger clone sits one base away, suggesting this may be a read error. This sequence joins TRBV7-2 and TRBJ2-6, with TRBD1 identical over 7 bases. The CDR3 runs 17 residues. The germline V gene encodes CDR1 SGHTA and CDR2 FQGNSA. The DNA of the CDR3 is TGTGCCAGCAGCTTGAAAAAGGGGGCGGCTGGGGCCGACGTCCTGACTTTC. Its protein is CASSLKKGAAGADVLTF.

Concerning this clonotype: A read error may account for a junction end that differs from germline. The chain combines TRBV4-1 with TRBJ1-5, with TRBD1 matching over 9 bases. CDR1 and CDR2 from the germline V gene are MGHRA and YSYEKL. The CDR3 is 15 residues long. CDR3 coding DNA: TGCGCCAGCAGCCATAGCACAGGGGGCAATCAGCCCCAGCGTTTT. Its translation: CASSHSTGGNQPQRF.

This clonotype has ten or more counts. The V gene is TRBV29-1, the J gene TRBJ2-5; 13 bases fit TRBD2. The germline V gene has CDR1 SQVTM and CDR2 ANQGSEA. The ends lost 5 bases at V and 5 bases at J; junction bases unmatched: 8. The CDR3 is made up of 15 amino acids. This CDR3 reads CSVSLTSGGRETQYF. The DNA of the CDR3 is TGCAGCGTTTCCTTGACTAGCGGGGGGAGGGAGACCCAGTACTTC.

This clonotype was recorded at least ten times. Written as DNA, the CDR3 is TGTGCCAGCAGTTTCGGGACAGGGGCAGATACGCAGTATTTT. Its translation is CASSFGTGADTQYF. The gene calls are TRBV28 and TRBJ2-3, with TRBD1 identical over 10 bases. Trimming at V came to 3 bases and at J to 4 bases, leaving 1 base not matched to a gene. CDR3 length: 14 residues. Germline CDR1 and CDR2: MDHEN and SYDVKM.

This clonotype was found many times. The rearrangement joins TRBV24-1 to TRBJ2-2; D not certain. The CDR3 extends over 13 amino acids. Germline values: CDR1 KGHDR, CDR2 SFDVKD. The V end lost 4 bases, the J end lost 6 bases, and 8 bases lay between the germline ends. The CDR3 protein is CATSDPVAGELFF. CDR3 coding DNA: TGTGCCACCAGTGACCCAGTGGCCGGGGAGCTGTTTTTT.

This chain uses TRBV3-1 with TRBJ2-7; 9 positions match TRBD2. The germline V gene has CDR1 LGHDT and CDR2 YNNKEL (reference sequence). CDR3 length: 16 amino acids. With 0 bases clipped from V and 4 bases from J, the junction kept 7 bases outside the gene matches. In nucleotides, the CDR3 is TGTGCCAGCAGCCAAGAAAGGCGCGGGGGGGCTTACGAGCAGTACTTC. Amino acids: CASSQERRGGAYEQYF.